Shown below are 27 T cell receptor beta chains from a single sample sequenced in a study of cytomegalovirus exposure and HLA in healthy donors. The PCR contained 60 Vbeta and 13 Jbeta primers. Using immunoSEQ multiplex PCR, the repertoire was profiled, and TCRdb retains in-frame clones only, with some absent. The sample records over 150,000 clones, 82% being singletons. What was sequenced was PBMCs. These receptors were taken from a girl aged 5-17 years in good health and CMV-seropositive.

The chain couples TRBV2 to TRBJ2-5, with 15 bases lining up with TRBD2. The CDR3 is 16 amino acids. J gave up 1 base and V 4 bases, and 1 base lay outside the gene matches. CDR1 is SNHLY, CDR2 FYNNEI, per germline. The CDR3 protein is CASSGTSGGGQETQYF. CDR3 coding DNA: TGTGCCAGCAGTGGGACTAGCGGGGGGGGCCAAGAGACCCAGTACTTC.

The rearrangement uses TRBV28 and TRBJ2-4; possible D gene TRBD2, 6 bases. Looked up from germline, CDR1 is MDHEN and CDR2 is SYDVKM. The length of the CDR3 is 14 residues. Trimming cost V 4 bases and J 3 bases, with 10 bases left between them. CDR3 region: CASSSRAGKNIQYF. CDR3 nucleotides: TGTGCCAGCAGTTCTAGAGCGGGCAAAAACATTCAGTACTTC. The entire variable domain, with the rest obtained from reference TRBV28 and TRBJ2-4, is as follows: DVKVTQSSRYLVKRTGEKVFLECVQDMDHENMFWYRQDPGLGLRLIYFSYDVKMKEKGDIPEGYSVSREKKERFSLILESASTNQTSMYLCASSSRAGKNIQYFGAGTRLSVL.

About this clone: The sample has other DNA sequences that encode this CDR3 too. This chain joins TRBV4-3 and TRBJ2-7; 9 bases map to TRBD1. Germline V CDR1 and CDR2: LGHNA, YSLEER. V dropped 0 bases and J dropped 2; count of bases not matched to a gene: 2. This CDR3 contains 15 residues. CDR3 DNA sequence: TGCGCCAGCAGCCAAGACCGGACAGGGGCCTACGAGCAGTACTTC. Protein sequence: CASSQDRTGAYEQYF.

This sequence joins TRBV9 and TRBJ2-3; D is undetermined. The germline V and J ends were trimmed by 3 bases and 5 bases, with 16 bases remaining between them. Germline assignment: CDR1 SGDLS and CDR2 YYNGEE. The CDR3 is 15 residues long. For the CDR3, the DNA is TGTGCCAGCAGCGCCCCGGGTCTCCCCCAAGATACGCAGTATTTT. It encodes CASSAPGLPQDTQYF.

This clone was detected only once. This rearrangement joins TRBV30 to TRBJ2-1, with TRBD2 as a possible D gene (5 bases). Trimming pared 4 bases from V and 0 bases from J, leaving 13 bases between. Germline CDR1 is GTSNPN and CDR2 is SVGIG (reference sequence). The CDR3 is 15 amino acids. The CDR3 DNA follows: TGTGCCTGGAAAAGAGCGGTTAGCTCCTACAATGAGCAGTTCTTC. Amino acid sequence: CAWKRAVSSYNEQFF.

The chain recombines TRBV27 with TRBJ2-7, with 10 bases identical to TRBD1. The germline V gene has CDR1 MNHEY and CDR2 SMNVEV (reference sequence). V gave up 1 base and J gave up 3 bases; unmatched junction bases: 3. The CDR3 runs to 15 residues. The DNA of the CDR3 is TGTGCCAGCAGTTTATGGGACAGGGGTGGCTACGAGCAGTACTTC. This translates into CASSLWDRGGYEQYF.

This clone has just a few counts. The J gene is TRBJ2-7, the V gene TRBV4-2, with TRBD2 matching over 10 bases. CDR1 LGHNA and CDR2 YNFKEQ come from the germline V gene. This CDR3 is built from 15 residues. V lost 0 bases and J lost 2; bases outside the gene matches: 1. CDR3 sequence reads: CASSQDLAGAYEQYF. The DNA for the CDR3 is TGTGCCAGCAGCCAAGATCTAGCGGGAGCCTACGAGCAGTACTTC.

The chain joins TRBV15 to TRBJ1-1; D remains unclear. The CDR3 has 14 residues. CDR1 LNHNV and CDR2 YYDKDF come from the germline V gene (reference sequence). Trimming removed 0 bases at V and 1 base at J, with 6 bases between. CDR3 sequence (DNA): TGTGCCACCAGCAGAGAATACTGGAACACTGAAGCTTTCTTT. Translation gives CATSREYWNTEAFF. Supplemented by reference TRBV15 and TRBJ1-1, the full variable domain reads DAMVIQNPRYQVTQFGKPVTLSCSQTLNHNVMYWYQQKSSQAPKLLFHYYDKDFNNEADTPDNFQSRRPNTSFCFLDIRSPGLGDTAMYLCATSREYWNTEAFFGQGTRLTVV.

The chain employs TRBV4-2 and TRBJ2-3, with TRBD2 matching 7 bases. Germline V gives CDR1 LGHNA, CDR2 YNFKEQ. Germline trimming cut 4 bases from V and 6 bases from J; bases unmatched to any gene: 4. The CDR3 extends over 13 amino acids. CDR3 in amino acids: CASSREGPDTQYF. The CDR3 DNA follows: TGTGCCAGCAGCCGGGAGGGCCCGGATACGCAGTATTTT.

J is TRBJ1-3 and V is TRBV6-5, with D possibly TRBD1 on 5 matching bases. Germline V gene sequence: CDR1 MNHEY, CDR2 SVGAGI. This CDR3 has 15 residues. The germline V and J ends were trimmed by 4 bases and 0 bases, with 10 bases remaining between them. The CDR3 region is CASSFGGGSGNTIYF. The CDR3 DNA is TGTGCCAGCAGTTTTGGCGGGGGCTCTGGAAACACCATATATTTT.

The chain combines TRBV5-6 with TRBJ2-7, with D possibly matching TRBD1 (6 bases). Trimming left V 0 bases short and J 3 bases short, with 10 bases between. Per germline, CDR1 SGHDT and CDR2 YYEEEE. CDR3 length: 14 amino acids. Here the CDR3 reads CASSLDPGDYEQYF. Here the CDR3 DNA reads TGTGCCAGCAGCTTGGATCCAGGGGACTACGAGCAGTACTTC.

A note on this clone: One end of the junction does not line up with germline, which may come from a read error. The chain uses TRBV7-2 and TRBJ1-2, with TRBD1 matching over 11 bases. Looked up from germline, CDR1 is SGHTA and CDR2 is FQGNSA. The CDR3 contains 13 residues. The CDR3 DNA is TGTGCCAGCAGCACCGGACAGGGGGCCCTACTTAGCTTC. It specifies CASSTGQGALLSF.

Regarding this clone: Distinct nucleotide sequences in the sample also encode this CDR3. The CDR3 DNA reads TGTGCCAGCAGTCGGCAGGGCTATGGCTACACCTTC. Its protein product is CASSRQGYGYTF. This chain connects TRBV28 to TRBJ1-2, with D possibly being TRBD1 (5 bases). Germline V lookup: CDR1 MDHEN, CDR2 SYDVKM. The V and J ends lost 5 bases and 4 bases respectively, with 8 bases between them. CDR3 length equals 12 residues.

The chain couples TRBV11-2 to TRBJ2-1; D not certain. Trimming cost V 1 base and J 5 bases, with 9 bases left between them. This CDR3 spans 14 amino acids. Germline loops: CDR1 SGHAT, CDR2 FQNNGV. DNA of the CDR3: TGTGCCAGCAGCTTAGTAGGCGGAGACAATGAGCAGTTCTTC. Amino acids: CASSLVGGDNEQFF.

The chain couples TRBV18 to TRBJ2-5; tentative D call: TRBD2 (6 bases). CDR1 and CDR2 (germline): KGHSH, LQKENI. The CDR3 extends over 13 amino acids. Trimming left V 5 bases short and J 5 bases short, with 12 bases between. CDR3 nucleotide sequence: TGTGCCAGCTCATCCTCTAGCGCGGAGACCCAGTACTTC. Residues: CASSSSSAETQYF.

The chain carries TRBV28 and TRBJ2-1, with D possibly being TRBD1 (6 bases). The CDR3 is 13 residues long. Germline V gives CDR1 MDHEN, CDR2 SYDVKM. V dropped 6 bases and J dropped 6 bases, with 12 bases sitting between them. CDR3 in DNA: TGTGCCAGCAGCGAACAGGGCCCCAATGAGCAGTTCTTC. This codes for CASSEQGPNEQFF.

The chain links TRBV27 to TRBJ1-3; D gene ambiguous. The length of the CDR3 is 14 residues. The germline CDR1 and CDR2 sequences are MNHEY and SMNVEV (reference sequence). Trimming left V 2 bases short and J 1 base short, with 6 bases between. This CDR3 reads CASSLRGSGNTIYF. The CDR3 region has the DNA TGTGCCAGCAGTTTAAGAGGATCTGGAAACACCATATATTTT.

This rearrangement joins TRBV6-5 to TRBJ2-7, with a tentative D call TRBD1 (6 bases). The germline gives CDR1 MNHEY, CDR2 SVGAGI. This CDR3 spans 16 amino acids. Between the trimmed V and J ends, which lost 4 bases and 2 bases, there was a span of 18 bases. CDR3 sequence reads: CASSSTGSYPAYEQYF. Written as DNA, the CDR3 is TGTGCCAGCAGTTCTACAGGGTCCTACCCGGCCTACGAGCAGTACTTC.

The genes are TRBV28 and TRBJ1-4; 9 bases match TRBD1. The CDR3 sequence is 14 residues long. Germline trimming cut 5 bases from V and 7 bases from J; bases unmatched to any gene: 5. Germline V gene sequence: CDR1 MDHEN, CDR2 SYDVKM. The CDR3 DNA sequence: TGTGCCAGCAGTCCCACGGGACAGGGTGAAAAACTGTTTTTT. Encoded protein: CASSPTGQGEKLFF. The variable domain in full, with the rest retrieved from reference TRBV28 and TRBJ1-4, is DVKVTQSSRYLVKRTGEKVFLECVQDMDHENMFWYRQDPGLGLRLIYFSYDVKMKEKGDIPEGYSVSREKKERFSLILESASTNQTSMYLCASSPTGQGEKLFFGSGTQLSVL.

The rearrangement joins TRBV5-1 to TRBJ2-1, with TRBD1 matching over 7 bases. The CDR3 is 15 amino acids. Germline-derived CDR1 and CDR2 are SGHRS and YFSETQ. Losses at the gene ends were 0 bases for V and 3 bases for J; bases not matched to a gene: 3. Here the CDR3 reads CASSLAGTVYNEQFF. CDR3 DNA sequence: TGCGCCAGCAGCTTGGCCGGGACAGTCTACAATGAGCAGTTCTTC.

The chain couples TRBV5-4 to TRBJ1-2, with D possibly matching TRBD1 (5 bases). CDR1 is SGHNT and CDR2 is YYREEE in the germline V gene (reference sequence). The ends were cut back, 4 bases at V and 5 bases at J, with 9 bases in the middle. The CDR3 extends over 12 amino acids. CDR3 sequence (DNA): TGTGCCAGCAGCGGGGGGGGGTATGGCTACACCTTC. It encodes CASSGGGYGYTF.

This clone was counted a single time. The chain links TRBV6-5 to TRBJ1-2; D is perhaps TRBD1 (6 bases). With 6 bases removed from V and 8 bases from J, the gap between germline ends came to 13 bases. This CDR3 contains 12 residues. CDR1 and CDR2 (germline): MNHEY, SVGAGI. The CDR3 nucleotides read TGTGCCAGCAGAACAGGGCAGTGGGGCTACACCTTC. The encoded protein is CASRTGQWGYTF.

V gene TRBV5-1 combines with J gene TRBJ2-1; 10 nucleotides match TRBD2. The CDR3 consists of 14 residues. With V trimmed by 4 bases and J by 4 bases, 2 bases remained unmatched. Germline CDR1 and CDR2: SGHRS and YFSETQ. The chain's CDR3 is CASSGSGGYNEQFF. The CDR3 nucleotides are TGCGCCAGCAGCGGTAGCGGGGGGTACAATGAGCAGTTCTTC.

The V call is TRBV9, the J call TRBJ2-5, with D maybe TRBD2 (5 bases). Germline V lookup: CDR1 SGDLS, CDR2 YYNGEE. V shed 3 bases and J shed 3 bases, with 12 bases lying between them. CDR3 length: 14 residues. CDR3 in amino acids: CASSARWREETQYF. The CDR3 DNA reads TGTGCCAGCAGCGCACGGTGGCGGGAAGAGACCCAGTACTTC.

This clone was found a few times. This rearrangement joins TRBV30 to TRBJ2-7, with a possible D match to TRBD1 (5 bases). CDR1 and CDR2 (germline): GTSNPN, SVGIG (reference sequence). Trimming removed 2 bases at V and 3 bases at J, with 20 bases between. CDR3 length: 16 residues. For the CDR3, the DNA is TGTGCCTGGAGTCACGTAGGTGGAGACAGAGGCTACGAGCAGTACTTC. It codes for CAWSHVGGDRGYEQYF.

The chain uses TRBV29-1 and TRBJ1-2; no firm D call. The CDR3 is 11 residues long. The V end was cut by 6 bases, the J end by 2 bases, with 7 bases between. Germline loops: CDR1 SQVTM, CDR2 ANQGSEA. The CDR3 region has the DNA TGCAGCGTCGGTGAAAACTATGGCTACACCTTC. This gives the protein CSVGENYGYTF.

This chain joins TRBV2 and TRBJ1-5, with 8 bases aligning to TRBD1. J gave up 2 bases and V 8 bases, and 11 bases lay outside the gene matches. Germline assignment: CDR1 SNHLY and CDR2 FYNNEI. The CDR3 spans 16 residues. CDR3 coding DNA: TGTGCCAGCGAAAAGGACAGGGAAGTCGGCAATCAGCCCCAGCATTTT. Translating gives CASEKDREVGNQPQHF.